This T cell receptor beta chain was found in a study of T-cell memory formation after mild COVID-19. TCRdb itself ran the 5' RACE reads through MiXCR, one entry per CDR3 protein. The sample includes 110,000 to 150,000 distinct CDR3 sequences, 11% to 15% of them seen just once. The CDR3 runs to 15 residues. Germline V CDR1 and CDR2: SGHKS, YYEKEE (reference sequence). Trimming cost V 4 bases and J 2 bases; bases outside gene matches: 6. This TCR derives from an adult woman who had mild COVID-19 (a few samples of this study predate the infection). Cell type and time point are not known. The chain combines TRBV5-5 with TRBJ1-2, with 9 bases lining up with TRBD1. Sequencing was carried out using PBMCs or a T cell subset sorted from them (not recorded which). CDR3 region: CASSPFGTGNYGYTF. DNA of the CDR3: TGTGCCAGCAGCCCCTTCGGGACAGGGAACTATGGCTACACCTTC.